This T cell receptor (beta chain) was sequenced during a study of cytomegalovirus exposure and HLA in healthy donors. Regarding the study as a whole: In an earlier analysis, productive rearrangement rates for most beta V segments clustered near 87% or 30%. The authors later linked a missense DCLRE1C variant to TCR beta V- and J-gene trimming.

This clone was seen a single time. The antigen remains undetermined. Researchers ran the PCR with 60 Vbeta and 13 Jbeta primers. The authors' processing: An analysis that came later counted tens of millions of unique TCR beta chains, around 10 million shared. TCRdb's table, derived via immunoSEQ multiplex PCR, lists solely in-frame clones and lacks some. V and J calls and clone size are those listed in that table; D and trimming were worked out from the DNA. The repertoire includes around 170,000 clones, about 85% of them detected once, and under 1.5% sits in the top ten. Germline V gives CDR1 DFQATT, CDR2 SNEGSKA (reference sequence). V was pared by 3 bases and J by 11 bases, with 13 bases between. This CDR3 has 11 amino acids.

The chain links TRBV20-1 to TRBJ1-1; D gene uncertain. This TCR was recovered from a girl aged 5 to 17 in good health and CMV-seropositive. Sequences were obtained from PBMCs. The CDR3 is CSARKGDRAFF. The CDR3 DNA is TGCAGTGCTAGGAAGGGAGATCGGGCTTTCTTT.